These 10 T cell receptor beta chains originate from one sample sequenced in a study of shared clonotypes between healthy human individuals. Libraries were prepared by immunoSEQ multiplex PCR; TCRdb keeps only in-frame clonotypes and omits some of them. The sample lists a few hundred thousand clones, around 95% occurring once. Naive-designated CD8 cells lacked CD45RO, were positively enriched for CCR7, and omitted terminally differentiated effector memory CD45RA+ cells. Sequencing was carried out using naive CD8+ T cells sorted from blood. These TCRs come from a woman aged 25 to 39 in good health.

This clone was observed a few times. The chain links TRBV9 to TRBJ1-1, with 8 positions matching TRBD1. CDR3 length equals 15 residues. CDR1 SGDLS and CDR2 YYNGEE come from the germline V gene. V lost 4 bases and J lost 4; bases outside the gene matches: 9. The CDR3 spells CASSTGQGLGTEAFF. The CDR3 DNA reads TGTGCCAGCAGCACCGGACAGGGCCTTGGCACTGAAGCTTTCTTT.

V is TRBV27 and J is TRBJ2-7, with 8 bases fitting TRBD2. CDR3 length: 13 residues. Per germline, CDR1 MNHEY and CDR2 SMNVEV (reference sequence). J was trimmed by 2 bases and V by 8 bases; bases with no gene match: 5. CDR3 nucleotide sequence: TGTGCCAGCTCGGGGGGGCCTACCTACGAGCAGTACTTC. It is translated as CASSGGPTYEQYF.

The J gene is TRBJ1-5, the V gene TRBV18, with 9 bases identical to TRBD1. After removal of 2 bases from V and 0 bases from J, the junction contained 8 bases not matched to a gene. Germline-derived CDR1 and CDR2 are KGHSH and LQKENI. There are 18 residues in the CDR3. DNA for the CDR3: TGTGCCAGCTCACCAACGACAGGGGGGCCATATAGCAATCAGCCCCAGCATTTT. Its protein product is CASSPTTGGPYSNQPQHF.

A single count supports this clone. The chain uses TRBV4-1 and TRBJ2-3; no firm D call. Germline V lookup: CDR1 MGHRA, CDR2 YSYEKL. V was cut by 0 bases and J by 1 base, with 5 bases left in between. CDR3 length equals 14 residues. The CDR3 protein is CASSQEWGTDTQYF. The CDR3, as DNA: TGCGCCAGCAGCCAAGAGTGGGGCACAGATACGCAGTATTTT.

This clone was observed a single time. The V and J genes are TRBV28 and TRBJ1-3; possibly TRBD1 for D (6 bases). V dropped 6 bases and J dropped 0 bases, with 12 bases sitting between them. The CDR3 has 15 residues. The germline V gene encodes CDR1 MDHEN and CDR2 SYDVKM. The CDR3 is CASRGRTASGNTIYF. In nucleotides, the CDR3 is TGTGCCAGCAGAGGGAGGACAGCCTCTGGAAACACCATATATTTT.

The V gene is TRBV5-4, the J gene TRBJ2-7; D gene ambiguous. This CDR3 contains 13 residues. Germline loops: CDR1 SGHNT, CDR2 YYREEE (reference sequence). The germline V and J ends were trimmed by 2 bases and 2 bases, with 8 bases remaining between them. The CDR3 DNA reads TGTGCCAGCAGCTTCTGGGGTCCCTACGAGCAGTACTTC. It specifies CASSFWGPYEQYF.

Concerning this clone: Within the sample, other DNA sequences also encode this same CDR3. J is TRBJ2-7 and V is TRBV27; TRBD1 might be the D (6 bases). The CDR3 loop spans 13 amino acids. Germline CDR1 reads MNHEY; CDR2 reads SMNVEV (reference sequence). Trimming pared 3 bases from V and 4 bases from J, leaving 10 bases between. The CDR3: CASSFGRGYEQYF. The CDR3 DNA reads as TGTGCCAGCAGTTTCGGCAGGGGATACGAGCAGTACTTC.

The V and J genes are TRBV10-1 and TRBJ2-3; D remains unclear. This CDR3 comprises 14 residues. V lost 2 bases to trimming and J lost 6 bases, with 12 bases between them. CDR1 is WNHNN, CDR2 SYGVQD, per germline (reference sequence). For the CDR3, the DNA is TGCGCCAGCAGTGAGACGCGCGCCGGGGATACGCAGTATTTT. Its protein is CASSETRAGDTQYF.

This chain links TRBV4-1 with TRBJ2-3; tentative D call: TRBD2 (5 bases). Trimming pared 6 bases from V and 1 base from J, leaving 17 bases between. Germline CDR1 reads MGHRA; CDR2 reads YSYEKL. The CDR3 contains 16 residues. The CDR3, as DNA: TGCGCCAGCAGACCACAAGGAGGCATTGGCACAGATACGCAGTATTTT. Its translation: CASRPQGGIGTDTQYF.

CDR3 DNA: TGTGCCAGCAGCCAAGACAGCTATGGCTACACCTTC. It codes for CASSQDSYGYTF. The rearrangement uses TRBV7-2 and TRBJ1-2; TRBD1 might be the D (5 bases). The CDR3 runs 12 residues. Trimming cost V 5 bases and J 4 bases, with 8 bases left between them. CDR1 SGHTA and CDR2 FQGNSA come from the germline V gene. Full variable domain (rest looked up from reference TRBV7-2 and TRBJ1-2): GAGVSQSPSNKVTEKGKDVELRCDPISGHTALYWYRQSLGQGLEFLIYFQGNSAPDKSGLPSDRFSAERTGGSVSTLTIQRTQQEDSAVYLCASSQDSYGYTFGSGTRLTVV.